This TCR beta chain comes out of a study of T cells in Graves' hyperthyroidism and ophthalmopathy. Amplification of TCR beta CDR3 regions used RNA as the template. First-round RT-PCR of the TCR CDR3 relied on the HTBI primer set. Each CDR3 protein is one row after TCRdb ran MiXCR on the multiplex PCR reads. The top ten clones hold approximately 8.4% of a sample with fewer than 800,000 distinct CDR3 sequences, roughly 17% of them seen once. The sample holds many counts of this clonotype. Its antigen is undetermined. General study results and limits: The authors' 13 V-J model separated ophthalmopathy from stable hyperthyroidism. Most thyroid clonotypes expanded above 0.001 appeared in blood too.

CDR3 size: 14 residues. The trim removed 5 bases at V and 2 bases at J, leaving 4 bases unmatched. Germline CDR1 and CDR2: MNHEY and SMNVEV (reference sequence). The chain uses TRBV27 and TRBJ2-7; 9 bases fit TRBD1. This receptor was obtained from a man in his late teens or twenties with Graves' hyperthyroidism. The sequenced sample was blood. CDR3 sequence: CASSIRQGAYEQYF. The CDR3, as DNA: TGTGCCAGCAGTATTCGACAGGGGGCCTACGAGCAGTACTTC.